This T cell receptor beta chain was captured by sequencing in a study of T-cell memory formation after mild COVID-19. The CDR3 has 14 amino acids. Germline trimming cut 6 bases from V and 1 base from J; bases unmatched to any gene: 7. The germline V gene has CDR1 SQVTM and CDR2 ANQGSEA. A few counts support this clonotype. One entry per CDR3 protein results from TCRdb running MiXCR on the 5' RACE reads. Seen here are hundreds of thousands of distinct CDR3 sequences, 15% to 17% observed once, and the top ten hold 2.1%. The chain combines TRBV29-1 with TRBJ2-3, with 7 positions matching TRBD2. This sequence originates from an adult woman who had mild COVID-19 (a few samples of this study predate the infection). Cell type and time point are not known. Sequencing was performed on PBMCs or a T cell subset sorted from them (not recorded which). The CDR3 reads CSVAQRGRTDTQYF. In nucleotides, the CDR3 is TGCAGCGTGGCTCAGCGGGGCCGCACAGATACGCAGTATTTT.